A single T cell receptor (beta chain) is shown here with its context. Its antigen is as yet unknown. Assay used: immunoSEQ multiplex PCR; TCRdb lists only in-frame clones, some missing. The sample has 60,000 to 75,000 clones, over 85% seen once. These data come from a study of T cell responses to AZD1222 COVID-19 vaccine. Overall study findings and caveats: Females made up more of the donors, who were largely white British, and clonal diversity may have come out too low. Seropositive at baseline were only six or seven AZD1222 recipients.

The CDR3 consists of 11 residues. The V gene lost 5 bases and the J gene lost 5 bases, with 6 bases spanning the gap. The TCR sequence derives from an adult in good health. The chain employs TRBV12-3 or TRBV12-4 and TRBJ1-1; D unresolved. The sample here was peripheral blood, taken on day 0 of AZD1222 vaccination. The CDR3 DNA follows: TGTGCCAGCAGTACAGCAACTGAAGCTTTCTTT. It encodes CASSTATEAFF.